One and the same sample provided the 32 T cell receptor beta chains below, sequenced in a study of blood T cell repertoires in COVID-19. Using immunoSEQ multiplex PCR, the repertoire was profiled, and TCRdb retains in-frame clones only, with some absent. This sample has roughly 250,000 clones, with roughly 90% found just once. Sequencing was carried out using PBMCs or T cells enriched from blood (not recorded which). The receptors stem from a man aged 40-49 years who had recovered from COVID-19.

The V call is TRBV10-1, the J call TRBJ1-6, with D hard to call. The V and J ends lost 4 bases and 1 base respectively, with 11 bases between them. The CDR3 loop spans 16 amino acids. Looked up from germline, CDR1 is WNHNN and CDR2 is SYGVQD (reference sequence). The CDR3 region is CASSAWESSYNSPLHF. DNA of the CDR3: TGCGCCAGCAGTGCTTGGGAGAGTTCCTATAATTCACCCCTCCACTTT.

There are a few counts of this clone. Germline and junction disagree at one end, which may indicate a read error. V usage is TRBV7-3 and J usage is TRBJ2-5; 8 bases align to TRBD1. This CDR3 spans 14 amino acids. Germline V gene lookup returns CDR1 SGHTA and CDR2 FQGTGA. The CDR3 spells CASSLTGGSETQYF. The DNA of the CDR3 is TGTGCCAGCAGCCTAACAGGGGGAAGTGAGACCCAGTACTTC.

The chain uses TRBV25-1 and TRBJ1-1; 8 positions match TRBD1. In germline, CDR1 is MGHDK, CDR2 SYGVNS. The length of the CDR3 is 14 residues. The V segment lost 2 bases and the J segment 7 bases; nucleotides outside the gene matches: 6. CDR3 region: CASSEQDRAFEAFF. The CDR3 DNA follows: TGTGCCAGCAGTGAACAGGACAGGGCCTTTGAAGCTTTCTTT.

This sequence joins TRBV20-1 and TRBJ2-3; no firm D call. The CDR3 is made up of 11 amino acids. In germline, CDR1 is DFQATT, CDR2 SNEGSKA (reference sequence). V dropped 6 bases and J dropped 3 bases, with 7 bases sitting between them. CDR3 loop: CSALLTDTQYF. In DNA form, the CDR3 reads TGCAGTGCCCTCCTGACAGATACGCAGTATTTT.

This sequence joins TRBV19 and TRBJ1-2, with D possibly matching TRBD1 (5 bases). The germline CDR1 and CDR2 sequences are LNHDA and SQIVND (reference sequence). V was clipped by 0 bases and J by 5 bases, with 13 bases between them. The CDR3 runs to 15 residues. CDR3 sequence reads: CASSIDLRVIYGYTF. CDR3 bases: TGTGCCAGTAGTATAGATCTCAGGGTGATATATGGCTACACCTTC.

This sequence joins TRBV2 and TRBJ2-1, with D possibly TRBD2 on 5 matching bases. The CDR3 runs to 14 residues. Germline lookup yields CDR1 SNHLY and CDR2 FYNNEI. Trimming removed 6 bases from V and 3 bases from J, with 12 bases in between. This CDR3 reads CASSETRDYNEQFF. CDR3 in DNA: TGTGCCAGCAGCGAAACTAGGGACTACAATGAGCAGTTCTTC.

The chain links TRBV5-4 to TRBJ2-5; no clear D. Germline CDR1 is SGHNT and CDR2 is YYREEE (reference sequence). Trimming left V 0 bases short and J 0 bases short, with 6 bases between. This CDR3 comprises 14 residues. CDR3 sequence (DNA): TGTGCCAGCAGCTTGGGACTTTACCAAGAGACCCAGTACTTC. The encoded protein is CASSLGLYQETQYF.

Only one count was recorded for this clone. The chain has TRBV29-1 and TRBJ2-7; TRBD1 matches at 9 bases. Looked up from germline, CDR1 is SQVTM and CDR2 is ANQGSEA. This CDR3 has 14 residues. V shed 3 bases, J shed 0 bases, and the junction held 3 bases outside the gene matches. CDR3 sequence reads: CSVEGQGDSYEQYF. The CDR3 coding sequence is TGCAGCGTTGAGGGACAGGGAGACTCCTACGAGCAGTACTTC.

The V and J genes are TRBV20-1 and TRBJ2-1, with TRBD2 identical over 7 bases. V was clipped by 3 bases and J by 3 bases; unmatched bases: 5. There are 14 residues in the CDR3. Germline V gene sequence: CDR1 DFQATT, CDR2 SNEGSKA (reference sequence). The CDR3 nucleotides read TGCAGTGCTAGTACTCGCGGGGGCTACAATGAGCAGTTCTTC. Protein product: CSASTRGGYNEQFF.

The V gene is TRBV7-6, the J gene TRBJ2-2, with a weak D call TRBD1 (5 bases). The CDR3 runs to 16 residues. Trimming took 5 bases from V and 4 from J, leaving 17 bases between them. Germline CDR1 reads SGHVS; CDR2 reads FNYEAQ. CDR3 in amino acids: CASSPTVGAGTGELFF. The CDR3 DNA is TGTGCCAGCAGCCCGACCGTAGGGGCTGGCACCGGGGAGCTGTTTTTT.

The chain joins TRBV6-5 to TRBJ2-7; 9 positions agree with TRBD2. Germline values: CDR1 MNHEY, CDR2 SVGAGI. The CDR3 covers 15 residues. DNA for the CDR3: TGTCTCCTCGGCCTGACTAGCGGAGGTGGGAGCGAGCAGTACTTC. As protein: CLLGLTSGGGSEQYF.

The V and J genes are TRBV5-8 and TRBJ2-5, with 11 bases fitting TRBD1. V trimming: 4 bases; J trimming: 5 bases; junction bases outside the gene matches: 10. CDR1 is SGHTS and CDR2 is YDEGEE in the germline V gene. CDR3 size: 16 residues. The CDR3 is CASSHQGQGAGETQYF. The DNA for the CDR3 is TGTGCCAGCAGCCACCAAGGACAGGGGGCTGGGGAGACCCAGTACTTC. Complete variable domain (other parts from reference TRBV5-8 and TRBJ2-5): EAGVTQSPTHLIKTRGQQATLRCSPISGHTSVYWYQQALGLGLQFLLWYDEGEERNRGNFPPRFSGRQFPNYSSELNVNALELEDSALYLCASSHQGQGAGETQYFGPGTRLLVL.

The chain carries TRBV11-2 and TRBJ1-2; perhaps TRBD1 as D (5 bases). CDR3 length equals 13 residues. V dropped 5 bases and J dropped 2 bases, with 9 bases sitting between them. Germline loops: CDR1 SGHAT, CDR2 FQNNGV. CDR3 sequence: CASSPDKNYGYTF. In DNA form, the CDR3 reads TGTGCCAGCAGCCCGGACAAGAACTATGGCTACACCTTC. Based on the CDR3 plus reference TRBV11-2 and TRBJ1-2, the full variable domain is EAGVAQSPRYKIIEKRQSVAFWCNPISGHATLYWYQQILGQGPKLLIQFQNNGVVDDSQLPKDRFSAERLKGVDSTLKIQPAKLEDSAVYLCASSPDKNYGYTFGSGTRLTVV.

This clone was found once. The J gene is TRBJ1-3, the V gene TRBV5-1; possibly TRBD1 for D (5 bases). The germline V gene has CDR1 SGHRS and CDR2 YFSETQ. The V end lost 4 bases, the J end lost 0 bases, and 8 bases lay between the germline ends. This CDR3 comprises 14 residues. The CDR3 here is CASSGTDSGNTIYF. The CDR3 DNA sequence: TGCGCCAGCAGCGGGACTGACTCTGGAAACACCATATATTTT.

The count of this clone is one. The J gene is TRBJ2-3, the V gene TRBV2; TRBD1 agrees at 7 bases. CDR3 length: 13 amino acids. Germline V gene sequence: CDR1 SNHLY, CDR2 FYNNEI. V dropped 6 bases and J dropped 6; count of bases not matched to a gene: 6. CDR3: CASRATGVDTQYF. The DNA for the CDR3 is TGTGCCAGCAGGGCCACAGGGGTGGATACGCAGTATTTT.

This clone was recorded once. DNA for the CDR3: TGTGCCTGGACAGGGGCCCTGAACACTGAAGCTTTCTTT. Amino acids: CAWTGALNTEAFF. This chain connects TRBV30 to TRBJ1-1; D is perhaps TRBD1 (6 bases). The V gene's germline CDR1 is GTSNPN and CDR2 SVGIG (reference sequence). V was trimmed by 4 bases and J by 0 bases, leaving 9 bases between them. The CDR3 runs to 13 residues.

In its sample, this clone was seen a few times. The chain combines TRBV28 with TRBJ2-5, with D possibly being TRBD1 (6 bases). Germline-derived CDR1 and CDR2 are MDHEN and SYDVKM. The germline V and J ends were trimmed by 5 bases and 6 bases, with 16 bases remaining between them. The CDR3 totals 14 residues. CDR3 amino acids: CASSLLQGRQTQYF. The CDR3, as DNA: TGTGCCAGCAGTCTGCTTCAGGGGCGGCAGACCCAGTACTTC.

This clone was found a few times. The chain is built from TRBV6-5 and TRBJ1-1, with D unresolved. Germline CDR1 is MNHEY and CDR2 is SVGAGI. Deletions cut 7 bases from V and 4 bases from J, with 13 bases between. The CDR3 is 13 residues long. The chain's CDR3 is CASTPPPGTEAFF. Written as DNA, the CDR3 is TGTGCCAGCACCCCACCCCCGGGCACTGAAGCTTTCTTT.

The sample holds one count of this clone. CDR3 residues: CASSYPSTGVVNYGYTF. CDR3 DNA: TGTGCCAGCAGTTACCCATCCACGGGGGTCGTTAACTATGGCTACACCTTC. The chain couples TRBV6-2 or TRBV6-3 to TRBJ1-2, with D maybe TRBD1 (5 bases). This CDR3 is built from 17 residues. The germline V and J ends were trimmed by 2 bases and 1 base, with 17 bases remaining between them. Germline V lookup: CDR1 MNHEY, CDR2 SVGEGT.

This chain uses TRBV5-8 with TRBJ1-2, with 8 bases matching TRBD1. V trimming: 2 bases; J trimming: 4 bases; junction bases outside the gene matches: 16. The CDR3 loop spans 18 amino acids. The germline gives CDR1 SGHTS, CDR2 YDEGEE. Written as DNA, the CDR3 is TGTGCCAGCAGCTTCTTGGGGCTGACAGGGGAGGGGACCTATGGCTACACCTTC. It encodes CASSFLGLTGEGTYGYTF.

The chain employs TRBV19 and TRBJ2-1; D possibly corresponds to TRBD1 (6 bases). This CDR3 comprises 15 residues. V dropped 6 bases and J dropped 2 bases, with 14 bases sitting between them. CDR1 and CDR2 from the germline V gene are LNHDA and SQIVND (reference sequence). The CDR3: CASSLDSDTYNEQFF. CDR3 nucleotides: TGTGCCAGTAGCCTGGACAGCGATACCTACAATGAGCAGTTCTTC. Together with reference TRBV19 and TRBJ2-1, the CDR3 gives the full variable domain: DGGITQSPKYLFRKEGQNVTLSCEQNLNHDAMYWYRQDPGQGLRLIYYSQIVNDFQKGDIAEGYSVSREKKESFPLTVTSAQKNPTAFYLCASSLDSDTYNEQFFGPGTRLTVL.

The J gene is TRBJ2-3, the V gene TRBV9; the D gene is possibly TRBD1 (7 bases). Germline lookup yields CDR1 SGDLS and CDR2 YYNGEE. Trimming pared 3 bases from V and 6 bases from J, leaving 11 bases between. The CDR3 covers 13 residues. The CDR3 coding sequence is TGTGCCAGCAGCGCGACAGGGAGGGATACGCAGTATTTT. Amino acids: CASSATGRDTQYF.

The chain has TRBV5-1 and TRBJ2-1, with TRBD2 matching over 10 bases. CDR3 length: 19 residues. Germline CDR1 SGHRS, CDR2 YFSETQ. J was trimmed by 5 bases and V by 0 bases; bases with no gene match: 14. In DNA, the CDR3 is TGCGCCAGCAGCTTGGCCTTCATTCTTATAGCGGGAGGTAACAATGAGCAGTTCTTC. Translating gives CASSLAFILIAGGNNEQFF.

V is TRBV11-2 and J is TRBJ1-4; D not resolved. Trimming shortened V by 3 bases and J by 8 bases, and 7 bases separated the two germline ends. The CDR3 covers 12 residues. Germline V gene sequence: CDR1 SGHAT, CDR2 FQNNGV. The chain's CDR3 is CASSLAEEKLFF. DNA for the CDR3: TGTGCCAGCAGCTTGGCTGAAGAAAAACTGTTTTTT.

The chain combines TRBV9 with TRBJ2-5; D is undetermined. The CDR3 sequence is 12 residues long. V lost 0 bases and J 9 bases, leaving 9 bases between the germline ends. Germline assignment: CDR1 SGDLS and CDR2 YYNGEE. CDR3 region: CASSVGSEAQYF. CDR3 nucleotide sequence: TGTGCCAGCAGCGTAGGCAGTGAAGCCCAGTACTTC.

The CDR3 nucleotides are TGTGCCAGCAGCTTGGCCGGGGGACGGACGCTAGCCAAAAACATTCAGTACTTC. Amino acid sequence: CASSLAGGRTLAKNIQYF. This chain joins TRBV5-4 and TRBJ2-4, with a weak D call TRBD2 (6 bases). This CDR3 contains 18 residues. Between the trimmed V and J ends, which lost 0 bases and 0 bases, there was a span of 16 bases. The V gene's germline CDR1 is SGHNT and CDR2 YYREEE (reference sequence).

CDR3 residues: CASSRQGMDGYTF. DNA for the CDR3: TGTGCCAGCAGTCGACAGGGGATGGATGGCTACACCTTC. This chain connects TRBV6-2 or TRBV6-3 to TRBJ1-2; 8 bases are shared with TRBD1. V shed 5 bases and J 6 bases; nucleotides not matched to a gene: 5. This CDR3 is 13 amino acids long. Looked up from germline, CDR1 is MNHEY and CDR2 is SVGEGT.

The chain combines TRBV7-8 with TRBJ2-7; D uncertain. The length of the CDR3 is 12 residues. V lost 1 base, J lost 5 bases, and 6 bases lay in between. Looked up from germline, CDR1 is SGHVS and CDR2 is FQNEAQ. The CDR3 DNA reads as TGTGCCAGCAGCTTAGATCTCCACGAGCAGTACTTC. Its protein product is CASSLDLHEQYF.

The gene calls are TRBV29-1 and TRBJ2-3; tentative D call: TRBD2 (6 bases). CDR3 length: 16 amino acids. Germline V lookup: CDR1 SQVTM, CDR2 ANQGSEA. Between the trimmed V and J ends, which lost 6 bases and 1 base, there was a span of 20 bases. CDR3 residues: CSVAGWELARTDTQYF. In DNA, the CDR3 is TGCAGCGTGGCCGGGTGGGAACTAGCCCGCACAGATACGCAGTATTTT.

The chain is built from TRBV27 and TRBJ2-7; TRBD2 agrees at 13 bases. The CDR3 runs 14 residues. CDR1 MNHEY and CDR2 SMNVEV come from the germline V gene (reference sequence). Germline trimming cut 5 bases from V and 2 bases from J; bases unmatched to any gene: 0. CDR3 DNA: TGTGCCAGCAGTGGACTAGCGGGAGCCTACGAGCAGTACTTC. Its protein product is CASSGLAGAYEQYF.

This sequence joins TRBV6-4 and TRBJ2-2, with TRBD1 as a possible D gene (6 bases). The germline V gene has CDR1 MRHNA and CDR2 SNTAGT. The ends were cut back, 0 bases at V and 0 bases at J, with 8 bases in the middle. The CDR3 is 16 residues long. The DNA of the CDR3 is TGTGCCAGCAGTGACTCAAGGGGGTCGAACACCGGGGAGCTGTTTTTT. Translation: CASSDSRGSNTGELFF.

The chain combines TRBV13 with TRBJ1-6; D remains unclear. Trimming took 1 base from V and 6 from J, leaving 7 bases between them. Germline-derived CDR1 and CDR2 are PRHDT and FYEKMQ (reference sequence). This CDR3 comprises 14 residues. The DNA of the CDR3 is TGTGCCAGCAGCTTAGTGCAGATTAATTCACCCCTCCACTTT. It codes for CASSLVQINSPLHF.